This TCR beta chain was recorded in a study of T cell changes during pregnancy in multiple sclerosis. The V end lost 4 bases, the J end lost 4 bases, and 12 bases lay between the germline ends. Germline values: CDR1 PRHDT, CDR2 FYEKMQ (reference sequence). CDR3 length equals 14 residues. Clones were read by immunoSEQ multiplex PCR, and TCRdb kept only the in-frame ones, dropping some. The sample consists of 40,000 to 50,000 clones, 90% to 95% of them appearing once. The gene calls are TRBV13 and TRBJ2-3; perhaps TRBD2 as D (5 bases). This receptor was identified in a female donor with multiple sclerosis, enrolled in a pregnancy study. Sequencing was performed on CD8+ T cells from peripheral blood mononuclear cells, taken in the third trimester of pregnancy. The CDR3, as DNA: TGTGCCAGCAGCTGGGAGAATGCGGCAGATACGCAGTATTTT. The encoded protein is CASSWENAADTQYF.